One sample yielded the 32 T cell receptor beta chains listed below, sequenced in a study of post-analysis software for immune sequencing data. Whole-study findings and limits: Elevated frequency relative to controls characterized several TRBV segments in patients, TRBV5-6, TRBV5-1 and TRBV20-1 among them.

No antigen has been identified for these receptors. TCR beta cDNA libraries included unique molecular identifiers. In TCRdb, the PCR reads were re-called with MiXCR into one record per CDR3 protein. The repertoire has more than 500,000 distinct CDR3 sequences, approximately 31% of them found once; the top ten carry 4.5% to 7.5%. Material: blood. These receptors were collected from a girl under 18 with multiple sclerosis.

In its sample, this clonotype was seen many times. The chain has TRBV29-1 and TRBJ2-3; 8 bases agree with TRBD2. The germline V gene has CDR1 SQVTM and CDR2 ANQGSEA. V shed 6 bases and J 0 bases; nucleotides not matched to a gene: 5. The CDR3 contains 14 residues. Here the CDR3 DNA reads TGCAGCGTACATAGCGGGGATAGCACAGATACGCAGTATTTT. It is translated as CSVHSGDSTDTQYF.

This clonotype was picked up a small number of times. This chain connects TRBV14 to TRBJ2-5; a weak D match, TRBD1 (6 bases). This CDR3 is built from 14 residues. Germline values: CDR1 SGHDN, CDR2 FVKESK. The ends were cut back, 0 bases at V and 5 bases at J, with 10 bases in the middle. The CDR3 reads CASSQETGSETQYF. The CDR3 DNA is TGTGCCAGCAGCCAAGAAACAGGGTCGGAGACCCAGTACTTC.

The rearrangement uses TRBV20-1 and TRBJ2-6, with D tentatively TRBD1 or TRBD2 (5 bases each). The CDR3 totals 18 residues. The V gene lost 0 bases and the J gene lost 0 bases, with 15 bases spanning the gap. CDR1 and CDR2 from the germline V gene are DFQATT and SNEGSKA (reference sequence). DNA of the CDR3: TGCAGTGCTAGAGACCCCGGGCAGGGAGTCTCTGGGGCCAACGTCCTGACTTTC. This codes for CSARDPGQGVSGANVLTF.

V gene TRBV29-1 combines with J gene TRBJ1-1, with D hard to call. This CDR3 region has 11 residues. Germline V gene sequence: CDR1 SQVTM, CDR2 ANQGSEA. Between the trimmed V and J ends, which lost 6 bases and 6 bases, there was a span of 11 bases. The CDR3 here is CSVYDGAEAFF. CDR3 DNA: TGCAGCGTCTACGACGGGGCTGAAGCTTTCTTT.

This clonotype was found a few times. At one of its ends the junction is not consistent with the germline gene, which may arise from a read error. The chain is built from TRBV5-1 and TRBJ2-5; D is tentatively TRBD1 or TRBD2 (5 bases each). The germline V gene encodes CDR1 SGHRS and CDR2 YFSETQ. This CDR3 has 14 amino acids. The CDR3 here is CASSFGGAQETQYF. CDR3 nucleotides: TGTGCCAGCAGCTTTGGGGGAGCACAAGAGACCCAGTACTTC.

The chain uses TRBV27 and TRBJ1-1; 8 bases fit TRBD1. Per germline, CDR1 MNHEY and CDR2 SMNVEV (reference sequence). The CDR3 totals 17 residues. V shed 6 bases, J shed 2 bases, and the junction held 14 bases outside the gene matches. CDR3: CASRRLSGTGTNTEAFF. The CDR3 coding sequence is TGTGCCAGCAGGAGATTAAGTGGGACAGGAACAAACACTGAAGCTTTCTTT.

The chain employs TRBV6-1 and TRBJ2-1, with D uncertain. With 0 bases removed from V and 10 bases from J, the gap between germline ends came to 10 bases. The CDR3 runs to 13 residues. Germline V gene lookup returns CDR1 MNHNS and CDR2 SASEGT. CDR3 residues: CASSEAWEREQFF. In nucleotides, the CDR3 is TGTGCCAGCAGTGAAGCCTGGGAACGCGAGCAGTTCTTC.

This clonotype has only a few counts. V and J are TRBV5-6 and TRBJ2-7; D is unresolved. Between the trimmed V and J ends, which lost 4 bases and 0 bases, there was a span of 14 bases. The CDR3 has 15 residues. CDR1 is SGHDT, CDR2 YYEEEE, per germline. The CDR3 DNA is TGTGCCAGCAGCCCACGACGTTCGGTCTCCTACGAGCAGTACTTC. This codes for CASSPRRSVSYEQYF. The full variable domain, its missing parts supplied by reference TRBV5-6 and TRBJ2-7, is DAGVTQSPTHLIKTRGQQVTLRCSPKSGHDTVSWYQQALGQGPQFIFQYYEEEERQRGNFPDRFSGHQFPNYSSELNVNALLLGDSALYLCASSPRRSVSYEQYFGPGTRLTVT.

This clonotype was seen just once. This chain connects TRBV6-2 or TRBV6-3 to TRBJ2-5; 7 bases map to TRBD1. The closer fit of TRBJ2-7 to the DNA end suggests the J call may be wrong. In germline, CDR1 is MNHEY, CDR2 SVGEGT. This CDR3 is 11 amino acids long. In nucleotides, the CDR3 is TGTGCCACCGGGACAGCCCACGAGCAGTACTTC. Its translation: CATGTAHEQYF.

This chain joins TRBV20-1 and TRBJ2-7; D is undetermined. CDR1 is DFQATT, CDR2 SNEGSKA, per germline (reference sequence). The V end was cut by 3 bases, the J end by 3 bases, with 12 bases between. The CDR3 loop spans 13 amino acids. The chain's CDR3 is CSASEQSSYEQYF. The CDR3 coding sequence is TGCAGTGCTAGTGAACAGTCAAGCTACGAGCAGTACTTC.

The chain combines TRBV9 with TRBJ2-7; TRBD2 matches 7 bases. The germline V gene encodes CDR1 SGDLS and CDR2 YYNGEE. The CDR3 extends over 14 amino acids. Losses at the gene ends were 4 bases for V and 2 bases for J; bases not matched to a gene: 6. The CDR3 sequence: CASSRLGGTYEQYF. The CDR3 DNA is TGTGCCAGCAGCCGCCTCGGGGGGACCTACGAGCAGTACTTC.

J is TRBJ1-1 and V is TRBV20-1; the D is unclear. Germline V gene sequence: CDR1 DFQATT, CDR2 SNEGSKA (reference sequence). This CDR3 is built from 12 residues. Deletions cut 5 bases from V and 3 bases from J, with 10 bases between. CDR3 DNA sequence: TGCAGTGCTGCCCCTTGGGACACTGAAGCTTTCTTT. This codes for CSAAPWDTEAFF.

The chain couples TRBV3-1 to TRBJ1-2; D gene uncertain. V was shortened by 1 base and J by 0 bases, with 12 bases between the two germline ends. Germline V CDR1 and CDR2: LGHDT, YNNKEL (reference sequence). The CDR3 spans 16 residues. The CDR3 sequence: CASSQGHAGTNYGYTF. The CDR3, as DNA: TGTGCCAGCAGCCAAGGCCACGCGGGAACTAACTATGGCTACACCTTC.

The gene calls are TRBV11-2 and TRBJ2-4; a weak D match, TRBD1 (6 bases). The CDR3 length is 15 residues. The V and J ends lost 2 bases and 1 base respectively, with 9 bases between them. Germline values: CDR1 SGHAT, CDR2 FQNNGV. CDR3 loop: CASSLFQGAKNIQYF. CDR3 in DNA: TGTGCCAGCAGCTTATTCCAGGGGGCCAAAAACATTCAGTACTTC.

The rearrangement uses TRBV7-9 and TRBJ2-1; no clear D gene. Germline assignment: CDR1 SEHNR and CDR2 FQNEAQ (reference sequence). This CDR3 contains 13 residues. Trimming stripped 2 bases from V and 10 bases from J, with 12 bases between. The CDR3 DNA reads as TGTGCCAGCAGCTTAAGGCAATCGATCGAGCAGTTCTTC. Translation gives CASSLRQSIEQFF.

This chain joins TRBV20-1 and TRBJ2-7, with D possibly being TRBD1 or TRBD2 (5 bases each). CDR1 and CDR2 from the germline V gene are DFQATT and SNEGSKA (reference sequence). V was trimmed by 1 base and J by 7 bases, leaving 20 bases between them. The CDR3 runs 15 residues. The CDR3 sequence: CSARVTSGGYQEQYF. As DNA, the CDR3 is TGCAGTGCTAGAGTGACGAGTGGGGGATACCAGGAGCAGTACTTC.

The chain joins TRBV29-1 to TRBJ1-2, with TRBD1 identical over 8 bases. Germline V CDR1 and CDR2: SQVTM, ANQGSEA. The CDR3 runs to 14 residues. V shed 5 bases and J 3 bases; nucleotides not matched to a gene: 8. The CDR3, as DNA: TGCAGCGTTCCCCGGACAGGGTCTTACTATGGCTACACCTTC. Translating gives CSVPRTGSYYGYTF.

The DNA of the CDR3 is TGTGCCAGCAGCCAAGACGCTGGCGGGGGTAGCACAGATACGCAGTATTTT. Protein: CASSQDAGGGSTDTQYF. V and J are TRBV4-2 and TRBJ2-3; 7 positions agree with TRBD2. V was clipped by 0 bases and J by 0 bases; unmatched bases: 6. Germline lookup yields CDR1 LGHNA and CDR2 YNFKEQ. The CDR3 length is 17 residues.

Note on this clonotype: An end of the junction differs from the germline gene, which may be a read error. CDR3 region: CASSLREANYGHTF. In nucleotides, the CDR3 is TGTGCCAGCAGTTTACGGGAGGCGAACTATGGCCACACCTTC. This chain connects TRBV28 to TRBJ1-2; D is uncertain. This CDR3 region has 14 residues. Germline values: CDR1 MDHEN, CDR2 SYDVKM.

The chain joins TRBV7-9 to TRBJ1-1; a weak D match, TRBD1 (5 bases). The CDR3 sequence is 15 residues long. Trimming stripped 1 base from V and 0 bases from J, with 9 bases between. Germline CDR1 SEHNR, CDR2 FQNEAQ (reference sequence). CDR3 sequence reads: CASSLDAGLNTEAFF. In DNA form, the CDR3 reads TGTGCCAGCAGCTTAGATGCAGGGCTGAACACTGAAGCTTTCTTT.

The table lists this clonotype with a count of one. The chain recombines TRBV5-1 with TRBJ2-5, with TRBD2 matching 10 bases. Germline CDR1 reads SGHRS; CDR2 reads YFSETQ. CDR3 size: 16 residues. Unmatched junction bases numbered 5, after V lost 0 bases and J lost 3 bases. The CDR3 protein is CASSLGTSGNKETQYF. The CDR3 nucleotides are TGCGCCAGCAGCTTGGGAACTAGCGGGAACAAAGAGACCCAGTACTTC. Looking up the rest from reference TRBV5-1 and TRBJ2-5 gives the full variable domain: KAGVTQTPRYLIKTRGQQVTLSCSPISGHRSVSWYQQTPGQGLQFLFEYFSETQRNKGNFPGRFSGRQFSNSRSEMNVSTLELGDSALYLCASSLGTSGNKETQYFGPGTRLLVL.

In its sample, this clonotype was seen a few times. V usage is TRBV7-6 and J usage is TRBJ1-1; no definite D call. The germline V gene has CDR1 SGHVS and CDR2 FNYEAQ. This CDR3 comprises 12 residues. The V end lost 1 base, the J end lost 11 bases, and 11 bases lay between the germline ends. The DNA of the CDR3 is TGTGCCAGCAGCTTAGGGGAGGGTTCTGCTTTCTTT. Encoded protein: CASSLGEGSAFF.

J is TRBJ2-2 and V is TRBV20-1; possibly TRBD1 for D (6 bases). The V end was cut by 0 bases, the J end by 7 bases, with 18 bases between. Germline CDR1 and CDR2: DFQATT and SNEGSKA (reference sequence). This CDR3 has 16 residues. The CDR3 DNA follows: TGCAGTGCTAGAGATCCCAGGGGCTCGGGTGTCGGGGAGCTGTTTTTT. As protein: CSARDPRGSGVGELFF.

The chain combines TRBV5-1 with TRBJ2-3, with D hard to call. The germline CDR1 and CDR2 sequences are SGHRS and YFSETQ. With 0 bases removed from V and 6 bases from J, the gap between germline ends came to 11 bases. This CDR3 has 14 residues. The CDR3 DNA is TGCGCCAGCAGCTTGGGGGCCCCGGTTGATACGCAGTATTTT. Translation: CASSLGAPVDTQYF.

The chain links TRBV7-9 to TRBJ2-7, with 7 bases lining up with TRBD1. Losses at the gene ends were 4 bases for V and 1 base for J; bases not matched to a gene: 10. The CDR3 is made up of 16 amino acids. Germline V gives CDR1 SEHNR, CDR2 FQNEAQ (reference sequence). This CDR3 is CASSSPNRGLSYEQYF. Here the CDR3 DNA reads TGTGCCAGCAGCTCACCGAACAGGGGCCTTTCCTACGAGCAGTACTTC.

This rearrangement joins TRBV5-1 to TRBJ2-2; perhaps TRBD1 as D (6 bases). Trimming removed 7 bases at V and 0 bases at J, with 13 bases between. The length of the CDR3 is 15 residues. Germline-derived CDR1 and CDR2 are SGHRS and YFSETQ. CDR3 residues: CASGDRQANTGELFF. In nucleotides, the CDR3 is TGCGCCAGCGGCGACCGACAGGCGAACACCGGGGAGCTGTTTTTT.

The chain joins TRBV4-1 to TRBJ1-1; the D gene is possibly TRBD1 (5 bases). Per the germline V gene, CDR1 is MGHRA and CDR2 is YSYEKL. Between the trimmed V and J ends, which lost 2 bases and 3 bases, there was a span of 16 bases. The CDR3 loop spans 16 amino acids. As DNA, the CDR3 is TGCGCCAGCAGCCAACGGGGCAGGCCGGGGGACACTGAAGCTTTCTTT. Protein product: CASSQRGRPGDTEAFF.

This chain connects TRBV28 to TRBJ2-1; TRBD2 matches 9 bases. V dropped 8 bases and J dropped 4; count of bases not matched to a gene: 9. The germline gives CDR1 MDHEN, CDR2 SYDVKM. The CDR3 covers 15 residues. This chain's CDR3 is CASPPAAGGYNEQFF. The CDR3 nucleotides are TGTGCCAGCCCCCCGGCAGCGGGGGGTTACAATGAGCAGTTCTTC.

The CDR3 bases are TGTGCCAGCAGCCCGGGACTTGAAGCTTTCTTT. It codes for CASSPGLEAFF. This sequence joins TRBV6-5 and TRBJ1-1; the D gene is possibly TRBD1 (5 bases). V lost 6 bases to trimming and J lost 7 bases, with 9 bases between them. The V gene's germline CDR1 is MNHEY and CDR2 SVGAGI. The CDR3 extends over 11 amino acids.

The chain carries TRBV6-1 and TRBJ1-1, with D tentatively TRBD1 (5 bases). The CDR3 spans 15 residues. V lost 2 bases to trimming and J lost 4 bases, with 14 bases between them. Germline values: CDR1 MNHNS, CDR2 SASEGT. CDR3 sequence reads: CASSEQVGQFTEAFF. DNA of the CDR3: TGTGCCAGCAGTGAACAGGTGGGGCAATTCACTGAAGCTTTCTTT.

The chain uses TRBV12-3 or TRBV12-4 and TRBJ1-2; D not certain. This CDR3 has 14 residues. With 6 bases removed from V and 5 bases from J, the gap between germline ends came to 16 bases. CDR3 region: CASSPSETLYGYTF. CDR3 sequence (DNA): TGTGCCAGCAGCCCCTCCGAGACACTTTATGGCTACACCTTC.

This clonotype was observed a handful of times. The gene calls are TRBV6-5 and TRBJ2-5, with D maybe TRBD2 (5 bases). The length of the CDR3 is 16 residues. Germline V gives CDR1 MNHEY, CDR2 SVGAGI. Deletions cut 0 bases from V and 2 bases from J, with 13 bases between. The CDR3 sequence is CASSYSRAVGQETQYF. Written as DNA, the CDR3 is TGTGCCAGCAGTTACTCGAGGGCGGTGGGGCAAGAGACCCAGTACTTC.